The 9 T cell receptor beta chains given below trace back to one sample, sequenced in a study of OX40 agonist ivuxolimab in advanced cancers. Using immunoSEQ multiplex PCR, the repertoire was profiled, and TCRdb retains in-frame clones only, with some absent. Of some 52,000 clones listed, less than 90% are singletons. The sequenced sample was CD4+ or CD8+ T cells sorted from blood, obtained in a trial of the OX40 agonist ivuxolimab. The origin of the receptors is an adult with an advanced solid tumor such as melanoma, head and neck, liver or kidney cancer.

The chain uses TRBV29-1 and TRBJ2-7, with 7 bases that match TRBD1. The germline gives CDR1 SQVTM, CDR2 ANQGSEA. Germline trimming cut 3 bases from V and 2 bases from J; bases unmatched to any gene: 4. The CDR3 is made up of 13 amino acids. The CDR3 sequence: CSVDRTGTYEQYF. The DNA for the CDR3 is TGCAGCGTTGATAGGACAGGCACCTACGAGCAGTACTTC.

This chain links TRBV5-4 with TRBJ2-2; 7 bases agree with TRBD1. CDR3 length: 16 residues. Per germline, CDR1 SGHNT and CDR2 YYREEE (reference sequence). The junction had 10 bases not matched to a gene; V was cut back by 4 bases and J by 4 bases. CDR3 amino acids: CASSVGQPMVTGELFF. In nucleotides, the CDR3 is TGTGCCAGCAGCGTGGGACAGCCAATGGTCACCGGGGAGCTGTTTTTT.

This clone has a single count. The chain has TRBV29-1 and TRBJ2-7; possible D gene TRBD2, 5 bases. There are 18 residues in the CDR3. Germline V gene lookup returns CDR1 SQVTM and CDR2 ANQGSEA. Trimming left V 5 bases short and J 1 base short, with 27 bases between. CDR3 loop: CSVRISRLRGRGSYEQYF. The CDR3 DNA is TGCAGCGTTAGAATTTCCCGGTTACGCGGGCGCGGGTCCTACGAGCAGTACTTC.

The V and J genes are TRBV6-1 and TRBJ1-3, with D perhaps TRBD1 (5 bases). The CDR3 extends over 15 amino acids. V lost 8 bases and J lost 3, with 17 bases in between. Looked up from germline, CDR1 is MNHNS and CDR2 is SASEGT. CDR3 amino acids: CASQPTQGFGNTIYF. Here the CDR3 DNA reads TGTGCCAGCCAACCAACGCAGGGTTTTGGAAACACCATATATTTT.

The chain uses TRBV7-8 and TRBJ1-3; perhaps TRBD1 as D (5 bases). V lost 2 bases to trimming and J lost 6 bases, with 11 bases between them. Germline assignment: CDR1 SGHVS and CDR2 FQNEAQ. The CDR3 consists of 14 residues. DNA for the CDR3: TGTGCCAGCAGCTTAAGCCAGGGCTCAAACACCATATATTTT. As protein: CASSLSQGSNTIYF.

The V and J genes are TRBV4-1 and TRBJ2-3, with unresolved D. Trimming shortened V by 1 base and J by 5 bases, and 13 bases separated the two germline ends. CDR1 and CDR2 from the germline V gene are MGHRA and YSYEKL. This CDR3 is 15 amino acids long. CDR3 in amino acids: CASSQVFSDIDTQYF. The CDR3 region has the DNA TGCGCCAGCAGCCAAGTATTTTCGGATATAGATACGCAGTATTTT.

V usage is TRBV7-9 and J usage is TRBJ1-6; possible D gene TRBD1, 6 bases. The CDR3 length is 12 residues. The V gene's germline CDR1 is SEHNR and CDR2 FQNEAQ (reference sequence). Trimming stripped 5 bases from V and 10 bases from J, with 9 bases between. The CDR3 reads CASSRDTSPLHF. In DNA, the CDR3 is TGTGCCAGCAGCCGGGACACATCACCCCTCCACTTT.

This chain links TRBV27 with TRBJ1-5; 7 bases are shared with TRBD1. The V gene end was trimmed by 7 bases and the J gene end by 0 bases; junction bases not matched to a gene: 9. The CDR3 has 16 amino acids. Germline V CDR1 and CDR2: MNHEY, SMNVEV (reference sequence). The CDR3 DNA is TGTGCCAGCAAGAGAAAACAGGGGAATAGCAATCAGCCCCAGCATTTT. Translating gives CASKRKQGNSNQPQHF.

This chain uses TRBV9 with TRBJ1-1; D not certain. Per the germline V gene, CDR1 is SGDLS and CDR2 is YYNGEE. The CDR3 length is 13 residues. Trimming removed 6 bases from V and 1 base from J, with 10 bases in between. The CDR3 nucleotides are TGTGCCAGCAATCTCGAGGGGAACACTGAAGCTTTCTTT. Translated: CASNLEGNTEAFF.